The text below deals with one T cell receptor beta chain. As yet, its antigen is unknown. This entry comes from a study of OX40 agonist ivuxolimab in advanced cancers. Overall study: One hepatocellular carcinoma and a couple of cutaneous melanoma patients partially responded. Findings and caveats of the study: The authors did not determine the antigen specificity of the expanded peripheral T cells.

Sequencing was performed with immunoSEQ multiplex PCR; in TCRdb, only in-frame clones are kept and a portion is missing. The sample consists of 50,000 to 65,000 clones, about 83% of them appearing once. Systemic immunosuppression or a history of autoimmune disease excluded patients. The input for sequencing was CD4+ or CD8+ T cells sorted from blood, taken in a trial of the OX40 agonist ivuxolimab. This receptor was taken from an adult with an advanced solid tumor such as melanoma, head and neck, liver or kidney cancer.

The chain's CDR3 is CATSRDRGTREETQYF. As DNA, the CDR3 is TGTGCCACCAGCAGAGATAGGGGGACGCGAGAAGAGACCCAGTACTTC. This chain joins TRBV15 and TRBJ2-5; D might be TRBD1 (6 bases). The CDR3 runs 16 residues. V lost 0 bases, J lost 3 bases, and 14 bases lay in between. Germline V CDR1 and CDR2: LNHNV, YYDKDF (reference sequence). Based on the CDR3 plus reference TRBV15 and TRBJ2-5, the full variable domain is DAMVIQNPRYQVTQFGKPVTLSCSQTLNHNVMYWYQQKSSQAPKLLFHYYDKDFNNEADTPDNFQSRRPNTSFCFLDIRSPGLGDTAMYLCATSRDRGTREETQYFGPGTRLLVL.